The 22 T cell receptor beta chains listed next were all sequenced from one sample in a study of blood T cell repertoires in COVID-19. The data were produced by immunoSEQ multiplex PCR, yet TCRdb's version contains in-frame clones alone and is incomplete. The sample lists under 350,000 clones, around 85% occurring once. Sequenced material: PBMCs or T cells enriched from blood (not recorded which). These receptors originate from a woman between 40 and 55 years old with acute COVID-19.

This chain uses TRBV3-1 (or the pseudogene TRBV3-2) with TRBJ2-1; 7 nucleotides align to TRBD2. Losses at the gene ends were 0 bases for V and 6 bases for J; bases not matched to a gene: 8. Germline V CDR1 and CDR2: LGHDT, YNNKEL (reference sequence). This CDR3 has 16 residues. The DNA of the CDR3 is TGTGCCAGCAGCCAAGATTTCCGGACTAGAGGCAATGAGCAGTTCTTC. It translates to CASSQDFRTRGNEQFF.

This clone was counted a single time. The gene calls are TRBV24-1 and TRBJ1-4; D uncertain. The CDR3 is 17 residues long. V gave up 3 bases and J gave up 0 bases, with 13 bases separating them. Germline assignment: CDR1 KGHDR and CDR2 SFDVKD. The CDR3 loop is CATSDPRSGATNEKLFF. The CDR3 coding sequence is TGTGCCACCAGTGATCCTCGTTCAGGTGCAACTAATGAAAAACTGTTTTTT.

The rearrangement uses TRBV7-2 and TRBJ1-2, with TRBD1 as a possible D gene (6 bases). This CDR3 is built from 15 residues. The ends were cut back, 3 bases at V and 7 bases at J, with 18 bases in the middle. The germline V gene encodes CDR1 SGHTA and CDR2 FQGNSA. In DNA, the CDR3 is TGTGCCAGCAGCTTCGCTGGCACAGGGTCCGGTGGCTACACCTTC. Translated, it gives CASSFAGTGSGGYTF.

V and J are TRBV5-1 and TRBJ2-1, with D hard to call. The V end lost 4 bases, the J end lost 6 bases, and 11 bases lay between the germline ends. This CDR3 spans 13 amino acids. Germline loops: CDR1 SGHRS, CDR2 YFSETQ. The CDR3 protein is CASSPGVSNEQFF. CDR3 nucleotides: TGCGCCAGCAGCCCTGGTGTTAGCAATGAGCAGTTCTTC.

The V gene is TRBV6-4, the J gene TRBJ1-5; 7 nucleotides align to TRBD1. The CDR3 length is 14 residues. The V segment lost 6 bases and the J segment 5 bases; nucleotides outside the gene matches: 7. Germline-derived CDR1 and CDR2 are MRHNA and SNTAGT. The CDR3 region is CASSPTGFDQPQHF. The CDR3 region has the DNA TGTGCCAGCAGCCCGACAGGGTTCGATCAGCCCCAGCATTTT.

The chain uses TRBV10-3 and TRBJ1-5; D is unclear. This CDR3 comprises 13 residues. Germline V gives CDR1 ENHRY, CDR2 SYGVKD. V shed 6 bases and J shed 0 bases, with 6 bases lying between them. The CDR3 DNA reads TGTGCCATCAGCGGGTATAGCAATCAGCCCCAGCATTTT. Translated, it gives CAISGYSNQPQHF.

The CDR3 DNA follows: TGTGCCAGCAGCGAGAGAAGTTCTGGGGCCAACGTCCTGACTTTC. It encodes CASSERSSGANVLTF. The chain uses TRBV11-2 and TRBJ2-6; D gene uncertain. The V end was cut by 5 bases, the J end by 1 base, with 9 bases between. Germline loops: CDR1 SGHAT, CDR2 FQNNGV. The CDR3 runs to 15 residues. Full variable domain (remainder filled in from reference TRBV11-2 and TRBJ2-6): EAGVAQSPRYKIIEKRQSVAFWCNPISGHATLYWYQQILGQGPKLLIQFQNNGVVDDSQLPKDRFSAERLKGVDSTLKIQPAKLEDSAVYLCASSERSSGANVLTFGAGSRLTVL.

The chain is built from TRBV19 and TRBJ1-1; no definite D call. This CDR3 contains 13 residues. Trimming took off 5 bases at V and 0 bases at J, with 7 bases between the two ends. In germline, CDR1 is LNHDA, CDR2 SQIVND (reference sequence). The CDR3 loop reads CASSLSVNTEAFF. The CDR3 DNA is TGTGCCAGTAGTCTCTCAGTGAACACTGAAGCTTTCTTT.

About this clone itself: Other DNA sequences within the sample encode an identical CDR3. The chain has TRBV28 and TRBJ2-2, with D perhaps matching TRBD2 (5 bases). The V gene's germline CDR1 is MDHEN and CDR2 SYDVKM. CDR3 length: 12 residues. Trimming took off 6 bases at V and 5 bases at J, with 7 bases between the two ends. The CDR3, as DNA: TGTGCCAGCAGCCGCGGGACCGGGGAGCTGTTTTTT. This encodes CASSRGTGELFF.

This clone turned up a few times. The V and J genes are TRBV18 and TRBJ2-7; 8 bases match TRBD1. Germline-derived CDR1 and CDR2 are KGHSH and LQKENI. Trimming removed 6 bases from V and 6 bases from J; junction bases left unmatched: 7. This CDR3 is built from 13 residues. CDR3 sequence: CASSRQGSVEQYF. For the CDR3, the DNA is TGTGCCAGCTCTCGACAGGGGTCTGTCGAGCAGTACTTC.

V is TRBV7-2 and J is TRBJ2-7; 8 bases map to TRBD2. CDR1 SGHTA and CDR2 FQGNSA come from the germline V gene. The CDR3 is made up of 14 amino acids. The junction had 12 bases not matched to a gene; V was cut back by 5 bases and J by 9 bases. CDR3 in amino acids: CASSNKVGGATQYF. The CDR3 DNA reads TGTGCCAGCAGCAATAAAGTCGGGGGGGCGACGCAGTACTTC.

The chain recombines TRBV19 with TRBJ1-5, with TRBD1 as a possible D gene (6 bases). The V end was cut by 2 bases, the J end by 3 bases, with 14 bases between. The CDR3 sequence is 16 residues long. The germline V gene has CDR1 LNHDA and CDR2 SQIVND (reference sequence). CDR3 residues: CASSIFLDRNNQPQHF. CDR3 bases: TGTGCCAGTAGTATATTTCTGGACAGAAACAATCAGCCCCAGCATTTT. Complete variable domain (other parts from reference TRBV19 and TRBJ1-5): DGGITQSPKYLFRKEGQNVTLSCEQNLNHDAMYWYRQDPGQGLRLIYYSQIVNDFQKGDIAEGYSVSREKKESFPLTVTSAQKNPTAFYLCASSIFLDRNNQPQHFGDGTRLSIL.

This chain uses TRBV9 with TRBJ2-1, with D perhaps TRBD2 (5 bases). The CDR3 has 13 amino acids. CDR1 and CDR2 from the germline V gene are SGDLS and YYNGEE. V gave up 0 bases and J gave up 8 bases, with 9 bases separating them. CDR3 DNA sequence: TGTGCCAGCAGCGTAGGCGGGTCGGATGAGCAGTTCTTC. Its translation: CASSVGGSDEQFF.

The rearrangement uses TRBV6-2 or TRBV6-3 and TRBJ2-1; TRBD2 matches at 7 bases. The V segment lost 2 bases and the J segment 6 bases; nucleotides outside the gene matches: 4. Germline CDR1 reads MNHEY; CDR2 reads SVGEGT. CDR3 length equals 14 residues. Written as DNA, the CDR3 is TGTGCCAGCAGTTACGGGACTATGAGCAATGAGCAGTTCTTC. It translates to CASSYGTMSNEQFF.

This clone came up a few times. The CDR3 nucleotides are TGTGCCAGCAGTTACGGCCAGGGGGGCACAGATACGCAGTATTTT. The encoded protein is CASSYGQGGTDTQYF. The chain joins TRBV6-2 or TRBV6-3 to TRBJ2-3, with TRBD1 matching 7 bases. The CDR3 has 15 residues. Germline assignment: CDR1 MNHEY and CDR2 SVGEGT. J lost 1 base, V lost 2 bases, and 3 bases had no gene match.

The DNA for the CDR3 is TGTGCCAGCAGCGTAGCTTCCAGGTCCTTCACCGGGGAGCTGTTTTTT. Amino acid sequence: CASSVASRSFTGELFF. V usage is TRBV9 and J usage is TRBJ2-2; no clear D gene. V lost 0 bases to trimming and J lost 4 bases, with 13 bases between them. The germline gives CDR1 SGDLS, CDR2 YYNGEE. CDR3 size: 16 residues.

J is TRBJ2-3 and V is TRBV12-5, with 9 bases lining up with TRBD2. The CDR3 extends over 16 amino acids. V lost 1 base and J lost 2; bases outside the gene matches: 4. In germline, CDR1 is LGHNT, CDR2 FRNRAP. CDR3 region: CASGLGTSASTDTQYF. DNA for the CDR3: TGTGCTAGTGGTTTGGGGACTAGCGCCTCCACAGATACGCAGTATTTT.

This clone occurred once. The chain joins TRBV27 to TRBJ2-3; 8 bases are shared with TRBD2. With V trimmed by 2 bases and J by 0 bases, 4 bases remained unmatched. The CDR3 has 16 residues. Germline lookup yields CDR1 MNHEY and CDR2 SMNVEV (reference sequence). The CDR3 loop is CASSLVSGVSTDTQYF. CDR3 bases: TGTGCCAGCAGTTTAGTTAGCGGGGTGAGCACAGATACGCAGTATTTT.

CDR3 residues: CASSTQINEQFF. The CDR3 bases are TGTGCCAGCAGCACCCAGATAAATGAGCAGTTCTTC. The V and J genes are TRBV9 and TRBJ2-1; D gene uncertain. In germline, CDR1 is SGDLS, CDR2 YYNGEE. V shed 4 bases and J shed 7 bases, with 9 bases lying between them. This CDR3 has 12 amino acids.

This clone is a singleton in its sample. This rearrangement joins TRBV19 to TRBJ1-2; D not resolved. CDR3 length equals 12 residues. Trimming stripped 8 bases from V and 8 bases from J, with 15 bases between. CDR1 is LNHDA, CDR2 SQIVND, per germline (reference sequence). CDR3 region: CASLPAGGGYTF. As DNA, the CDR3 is TGTGCCAGTCTCCCGGCCGGAGGGGGCTACACCTTC.

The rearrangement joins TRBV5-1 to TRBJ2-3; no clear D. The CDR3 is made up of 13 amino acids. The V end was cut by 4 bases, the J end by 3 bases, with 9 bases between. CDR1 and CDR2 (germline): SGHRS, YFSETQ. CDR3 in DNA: TGCGCCAGCAGCCCGAGTCGGACAGATACGCAGTATTTT. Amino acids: CASSPSRTDTQYF.

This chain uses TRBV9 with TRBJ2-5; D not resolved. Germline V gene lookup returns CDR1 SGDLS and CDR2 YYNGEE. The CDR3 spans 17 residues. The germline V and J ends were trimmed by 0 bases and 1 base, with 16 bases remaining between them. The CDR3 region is CASSVGPRVRPQETQYF. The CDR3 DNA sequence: TGTGCCAGCAGCGTAGGGCCCCGCGTCAGGCCCCAAGAGACCCAGTACTTC.